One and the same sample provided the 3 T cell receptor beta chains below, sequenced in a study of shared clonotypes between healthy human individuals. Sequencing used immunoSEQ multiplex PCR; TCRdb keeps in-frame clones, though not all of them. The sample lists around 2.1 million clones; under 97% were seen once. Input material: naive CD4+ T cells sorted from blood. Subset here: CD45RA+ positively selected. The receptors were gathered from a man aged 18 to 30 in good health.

Written as DNA, the CDR3 is TGCGCCAGCAGCTTGGAGACTAGCGGGAGGGCTTCCGCCTACGAGCAGTACTTC. Protein product: CASSLETSGRASAYEQYF. The chain carries TRBV5-1 and TRBJ2-7; 14 bases map to TRBD2. Germline trimming cut 0 bases from V and 2 bases from J; bases unmatched to any gene: 7. Germline V lookup: CDR1 SGHRS, CDR2 YFSETQ. This CDR3 region has 18 residues.

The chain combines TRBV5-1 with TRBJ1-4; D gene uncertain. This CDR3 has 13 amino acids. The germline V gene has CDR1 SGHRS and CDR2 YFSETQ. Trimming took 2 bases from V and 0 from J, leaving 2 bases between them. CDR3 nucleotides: TGCGCCAGCAGCTTCTCAACTAATGAAAAACTGTTTTTT. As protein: CASSFSTNEKLFF.

This chain's CDR3 is CATTALLGNSPLHF. In DNA, the CDR3 is TGTGCCACCACAGCCCTCTTGGGCAATTCACCCCTCCACTTT. The chain has TRBV2 and TRBJ1-6, with D unclear. Per the germline V gene, CDR1 is SNHLY and CDR2 is FYNNEI. Trimming took 10 bases from V and 7 from J, leaving 17 bases between them. The CDR3 covers 14 residues.